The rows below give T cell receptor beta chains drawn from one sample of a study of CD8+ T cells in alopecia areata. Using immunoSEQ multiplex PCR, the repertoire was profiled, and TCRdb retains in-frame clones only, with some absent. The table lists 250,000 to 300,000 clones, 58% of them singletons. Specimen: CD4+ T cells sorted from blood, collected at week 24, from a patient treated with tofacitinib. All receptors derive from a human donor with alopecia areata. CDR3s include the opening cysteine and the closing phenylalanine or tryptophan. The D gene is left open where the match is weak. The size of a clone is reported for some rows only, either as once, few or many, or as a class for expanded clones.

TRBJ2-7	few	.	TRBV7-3	TGTGCCAGCAGCTTGATCGCGGGGCGCGAGCAGTACTTC	CASSLIAGREQYF
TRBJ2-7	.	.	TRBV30	TGTGCCTGGAGTGTACTAGCCTACGAGCAGTACTTC	CAWSVLAYEQYF
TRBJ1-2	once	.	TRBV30	TGTGCCTGGAGTGCTGGGAGACAGGCCTATGGCTACACCTTC	CAWSAGRQAYGYTF
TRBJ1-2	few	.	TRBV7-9	TGTGCCAGCAGTTCGCCAGGGACGCCCGCCTATGGCTACACCTTC	CASSSPGTPAYGYTF
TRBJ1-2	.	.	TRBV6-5	TGTGCCAGCAGCAATAGCGGGACCGGTCTCTATGGCTACACCTTC	CASSNSGTGLYGYTF
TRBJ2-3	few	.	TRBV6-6	TGTGCCAGCAGTTACCGCGATATAACAGATACGCAGTATTTT	CASSYRDITDTQYF
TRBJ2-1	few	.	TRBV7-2	TGTGCCAGCAGCTCCTCGGGGAAGAAGCAGTTCTTC	CASSSSGKKQFF
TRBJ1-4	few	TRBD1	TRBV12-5	TGTGCTAGTAGACGGGAGGGGGCCTCTAATGAAAAACTGTTTTTT	CASRREGASNEKLFF
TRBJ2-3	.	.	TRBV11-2	TGTGCCAGCAGCTTGGACTCCTACTACGATACGCAGTATTTT	CASSLDSYYDTQYF
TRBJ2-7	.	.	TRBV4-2	TGTGCCAGCAGCCAAAACTACGAGCAGTACTTC	CASSQNYEQYF
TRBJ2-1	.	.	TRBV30	TGTGCCTGGGGGGGCGGAGGGAATGAGCAGTTCTTC	CAWGGGGNEQFF
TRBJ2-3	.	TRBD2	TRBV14	TGTGCCAGCAGCCCAACCGGGACTAGTAGTTCAGATACGCAGTATTTT	CASSPTGTSSSDTQYF
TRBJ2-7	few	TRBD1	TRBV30	TGTGCCTGGAACAGGGGGCTCTACGAGCAGTACTTC	CAWNRGLYEQYF
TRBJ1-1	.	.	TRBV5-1	TGCGCCAGCAGCCCAAGGTCCATGAACACTGAAGCTTTCTTT	CASSPRSMNTEAFF
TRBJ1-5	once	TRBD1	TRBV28	TGTGCCAGCAGTCCCTTACAGGGGCTTAGCAATCAGCCCCAGCATTTT	CASSPLQGLSNQPQHF